This T cell receptor beta chain was found in a study of PD-1 blockade in mismatch repair-deficient tumors. Here immunoSEQ multiplex PCR was the method, and the copy in TCRdb shows in-frame clones only, minus some. The table records roughly 53,000 clones, around 82% of them present only once. Trimming removed 2 bases from V and 7 bases from J; junction bases left unmatched: 11. Germline V gene lookup returns CDR1 SGHDT and CDR2 YYEEEE. This CDR3 comprises 15 residues. This TCR was recovered from an adult with mismatch repair-deficient cancer. V is TRBV5-6 and J is TRBJ1-2, with 7 bases matching TRBD1. Specimen: peripheral blood, collected 4 weeks after starting pembrolizumab. CDR3 sequence (DNA): TGTGCCAGCAGCTTTTTAGGACAGGAGACTACTGGCTACACCTTC. It codes for CASSFLGQETTGYTF.